The 30 T cell receptor beta chains given below trace back to one sample, sequenced in a study of T cell repertoires in cytomegalovirus infection. TCRdb re-called the reads with MiXCR, one entry per CDR3 protein. The sample consists of around 270,000 distinct CDR3 sequences, approximately 10% of them appearing once. Sequenced material: PBMCs. Every receptor here comes from a human donor in good health (CMV status not recorded). Some clones in this sample may be carry-over from other donors' samples.

The gene calls are TRBV6-2 or TRBV6-3 and TRBJ1-5, with TRBD1 matching 10 bases. Trimming cost V 4 bases and J 4 bases; bases outside gene matches: 7. Germline V gene lookup returns CDR1 MNHEY and CDR2 SVGEGT. CDR3 length: 16 residues. In DNA form, the CDR3 reads TGTGCCAGCAGTTCCATCTGGACAGGGGGAAATCAGCCCCAGCATTTT. This translates into CASSSIWTGGNQPQHF.

This sequence joins TRBV29-1 and TRBJ2-2; 11 nucleotides match TRBD2. CDR3 size: 14 residues. CDR1 SQVTM and CDR2 ANQGSEA come from the germline V gene. The V gene end was trimmed by 4 bases and the J gene end by 8 bases; junction bases not matched to a gene: 6. The CDR3 loop reads CSVGLAGPYGELFF. CDR3 in DNA: TGCAGCGTTGGACTAGCGGGACCCTATGGGGAGCTGTTTTTT.

This clonotype has a count of ten or more. The chain links TRBV7-2 to TRBJ1-6; D not certain. The CDR3 is 14 residues long. The germline V gene encodes CDR1 SGHTA and CDR2 FQGNSA. V was clipped by 7 bases and J by 12 bases, with 19 bases between them. The CDR3 DNA reads TGTGCCAGCACCCTGGTCGGGCCATCTAAACCCCTCCACTTT. Protein product: CASTLVGPSKPLHF.

Ten or more counts support this clonotype. The V call is TRBV27, the J call TRBJ1-6; D is unresolved. This CDR3 has 15 amino acids. V gave up 7 bases and J gave up 0 bases, with 10 bases separating them. The V gene's germline CDR1 is MNHEY and CDR2 SMNVEV (reference sequence). The CDR3 bases are TGTGCCAGCATGCCCGGGAGCTCCTATAATTCACCCCTCCACTTT. As protein: CASMPGSSYNSPLHF.

This rearrangement joins TRBV14 to TRBJ1-2; D call uncertain. Deletions cut 3 bases from V and 0 bases from J, with 5 bases between. The CDR3 sequence is 13 residues long. Germline values: CDR1 SGHDN, CDR2 FVKESK. The CDR3 sequence is CASSQGPNYGYTF. CDR3 in DNA: TGTGCCAGCAGCCAGGGTCCTAACTATGGCTACACCTTC.

This clonotype was counted at least ten times. The rearrangement links TRBV7-2 to TRBJ1-1, with 9 bases that match TRBD1. The CDR3 has 16 amino acids. Germline V lookup: CDR1 SGHTA, CDR2 FQGNSA. The V segment lost 3 bases and the J segment 0 bases; nucleotides outside the gene matches: 5. The CDR3 loop is CASSFTGGALNTEAFF. In DNA, the CDR3 is TGTGCCAGCAGCTTCACAGGGGGCGCCTTGAACACTGAAGCTTTCTTT. Combining the CDR3 with reference TRBV7-2 and TRBJ1-1 gives the whole variable domain GAGVSQSPSNKVTEKGKDVELRCDPISGHTALYWYRQSLGQGLEFLIYFQGNSAPDKSGLPSDRFSAERTGGSVSTLTIQRTQQEDSAVYLCASSFTGGALNTEAFFGQGTRLTVV.

The sample holds many counts of this clonotype. J is TRBJ2-7 and V is TRBV7-2; 8 bases line up with TRBD1. CDR1 and CDR2 from the germline V gene are SGHTA and FQGNSA. The CDR3 totals 15 residues. Trimming cost V 5 bases and J 2 bases; bases outside gene matches: 8. The CDR3 sequence: CASSLPGQAPYEQYF. The CDR3 bases are TGTGCCAGCAGCCTACCGGGACAGGCCCCCTACGAGCAGTACTTC.

This clonotype was picked up many times. The gene calls are TRBV20-1 and TRBJ1-5, with D tentatively TRBD1 (6 bases). Germline values: CDR1 DFQATT, CDR2 SNEGSKA (reference sequence). Deletions cut 7 bases from V and 2 bases from J, with 12 bases between. This CDR3 contains 13 residues. The CDR3 sequence is CSGSRGRNQPQHF. The CDR3 nucleotides are TGCAGTGGTAGCAGGGGCCGCAATCAGCCCCAGCATTTT.

The chain combines TRBV2 with TRBJ2-2; TRBD2 agrees at 12 bases. Germline CDR1 is SNHLY and CDR2 is FYNNEI. The CDR3 extends over 15 amino acids. Germline trimming cut 6 bases from V and 2 bases from J; bases unmatched to any gene: 1. The CDR3 region has the DNA TGTGCCAGCAGCGGACTAGCGGGAAACACCGGGGAGCTGTTTTTT. Amino acid sequence: CASSGLAGNTGELFF.

The chain is built from TRBV5-1 and TRBJ1-1, with 7 bases lining up with TRBD1. The CDR3 is 13 amino acids. CDR1 is SGHRS and CDR2 is YFSETQ in the germline V gene. Unmatched junction bases numbered 7, after V lost 7 bases and J lost 4 bases. In nucleotides, the CDR3 is TGCGCCAGCGGACAAGACAGGGCCACTGAAGCTTTCTTT. Translated: CASGQDRATEAFF.

This clonotype has a handful of counts. The chain has TRBV27 and TRBJ2-3; tentatively, D is TRBD1 or TRBD2 (6 bases each). CDR3 length: 14 residues. Trimming took off 9 bases at V and 6 bases at J, with 19 bases between the two ends. Germline V CDR1 and CDR2: MNHEY, SMNVEV (reference sequence). This CDR3 reads CASSGALNVDTQYF. In DNA, the CDR3 is TGTGCCAGTTCGGGGGCCCTTAATGTTGATACGCAGTATTTT.

This clonotype was counted many times. This rearrangement joins TRBV20-1 to TRBJ2-1, with D possibly matching TRBD2 (6 bases). Trimming shortened V by 5 bases and J by 4 bases, and 18 bases separated the two germline ends. From germline, CDR1 is DFQATT and CDR2 SNEGSKA (reference sequence). The CDR3 runs 15 residues. The CDR3 region is CSAPLLAGLYNEQFF. The CDR3, as DNA: TGCAGTGCTCCGCTTCTCGCGGGGCTTTACAATGAGCAGTTCTTC.

The rearrangement joins TRBV20-1 to TRBJ2-2; maybe TRBD2 (6 bases). CDR3 size: 15 residues. Trimming pared 3 bases from V and 0 bases from J, leaving 11 bases between. Germline V gene lookup returns CDR1 DFQATT and CDR2 SNEGSKA (reference sequence). The CDR3 here is CSASRTGANTGELFF. CDR3 coding DNA: TGCAGTGCTAGTAGGACGGGGGCGAACACCGGGGAGCTGTTTTTT.

In its sample, this clonotype was seen many times. The chain couples TRBV7-2 to TRBJ1-4; maybe TRBD1 (6 bases). Germline V gene sequence: CDR1 SGHTA, CDR2 FQGNSA. Trimming removed 3 bases at V and 3 bases at J, with 11 bases between. The CDR3 has 15 amino acids. The CDR3, as DNA: TGTGCCAGCAGCTTTAGACAGGCTGCTAATGAAAAACTGTTTTTT. Translation gives CASSFRQAANEKLFF.

Only a few counts were recorded for this clonotype. The V call is TRBV7-8, the J call TRBJ2-3; 13 bases map to TRBD2. This CDR3 comprises 16 residues. Trimming removed 6 bases from V and 6 bases from J; junction bases left unmatched: 9. CDR1 and CDR2 from the germline V gene are SGHVS and FQNEAQ. This chain's CDR3 is CASRHRTSGSGDTQYF. CDR3 DNA: TGTGCCAGCAGGCATAGGACTAGCGGGAGTGGGGATACGCAGTATTTT.

This clonotype was detected ten times or more. The gene calls are TRBV5-1 and TRBJ1-1, with no clear D. The CDR3 consists of 13 residues. V lost 8 bases and J lost 2, with 13 bases in between. Germline CDR1 is SGHRS and CDR2 is YFSETQ. CDR3 sequence reads: CASTTETNTEAFF. The CDR3 nucleotides read TGCGCCAGTACTACAGAGACCAACACTGAAGCTTTCTTT.

This sequence joins TRBV20-1 and TRBJ2-1; D could derive from TRBD1 or TRBD2 (5 bases each). The CDR3 has 12 residues. Looked up from germline, CDR1 is DFQATT and CDR2 is SNEGSKA (reference sequence). V lost 7 bases and J 4 bases, leaving 11 bases between the germline ends. As DNA, the CDR3 is TGCAGTGTAAGAGGGGATTACAATGAGCAGTTCTTC. As protein: CSVRGDYNEQFF.

The CDR3 protein is CASSEVQWDIQYF. DNA for the CDR3: TGTGCCAGCAGTGAGGTACAGTGGGACATTCAGTACTTC. The V call is TRBV25-1, the J call TRBJ2-4; D uncertain. V shed 3 bases and J shed 8 bases, with 11 bases lying between them. The CDR3 has 13 amino acids. Germline V gene sequence: CDR1 MGHDK, CDR2 SYGVNS.

At least ten counts were recorded for this clonotype. The chain combines TRBV12-3 or TRBV12-4 with TRBJ2-1, with 12 bases fitting TRBD1. With V trimmed by 5 bases and J by 7 bases, 12 bases remained unmatched. The CDR3 length is 17 residues. The CDR3 bases are TGTGCCAGCAGTCCCTCAGGGGGACAGGGGGCAGGGAATGAGCAGTTCTTC. Translating it yields CASSPSGGQGAGNEQFF.

This clonotype has ten or more counts. DNA of the CDR3: TGTGCCAGCAGTTACGGGGGCCCTCAGAGCAATCAGCCCCAGCATTTT. Protein sequence: CASSYGGPQSNQPQHF. This chain joins TRBV7-2 and TRBJ1-5; possible D gene TRBD1, 6 bases. Germline V lookup: CDR1 SGHTA, CDR2 FQGNSA. The CDR3 extends over 16 amino acids. V shed 6 bases and J shed 1 base, with 16 bases lying between them.

Ten or more counts support this clonotype. The chain links TRBV7-2 to TRBJ1-3; D gene ambiguous. The CDR3 covers 14 residues. With 5 bases removed from V and 4 bases from J, the gap between germline ends came to 12 bases. Germline V CDR1 and CDR2: SGHTA, FQGNSA. CDR3 sequence reads: CASSPAGSGNTIYF. CDR3 sequence (DNA): TGTGCCAGCAGCCCAGCGGGATCCGGAAACACCATATATTTT.

On this clonotype: Just one base apart from a much larger clone, this may be a read error. CDR3 sequence: CASSLTGGSYERYF. The CDR3 bases are TGTGCCAGCAGCCTCACAGGGGGCTCCTACGAGCGGTACTTC. V gene TRBV7-8 combines with J gene TRBJ2-7; 9 nucleotides align to TRBD1. The CDR3 is 14 amino acids. Germline V lookup: CDR1 SGHVS, CDR2 FQNEAQ.

The chain uses TRBV7-9 and TRBJ2-7; 14 bases fit TRBD2. The V and J ends lost 1 base and 2 bases, in that order; junction bases with no gene match: 19. CDR3 length equals 22 residues. Looked up from germline, CDR1 is SEHNR and CDR2 is FQNEAQ (reference sequence). CDR3 coding DNA: TGTGCCAGCAGCTTAGTCCGGCCTGAGGGACTAGCGGGAGTAAGGTGGACCTACGAGCAGTACTTC. Translation gives CASSLVRPEGLAGVRWTYEQYF.

This clonotype was seen at least ten times. The rearrangement links TRBV6-5 to TRBJ2-7, with TRBD2 matching over 8 bases. V was clipped by 2 bases and J by 1 base; unmatched bases: 16. The CDR3 consists of 19 residues. Germline V gives CDR1 MNHEY, CDR2 SVGAGI. Here the CDR3 DNA reads TGTGCCAGCAGTTACCCGCACTGGGGAGCGGGAGCCGCATCCTACGAGCAGTACTTC. As protein: CASSYPHWGAGAASYEQYF.

This clonotype was counted at least ten times. V gene TRBV12-3 or TRBV12-4 combines with J gene TRBJ2-1, with 10 nucleotides matching TRBD2. The CDR3 has 15 amino acids. V shed 5 bases and J 9 bases; nucleotides not matched to a gene: 10. The CDR3 reads CASSPLSGGRGEQFF. The CDR3 coding sequence is TGTGCCAGCAGTCCCCTTAGCGGGGGGAGGGGTGAGCAGTTCTTC.

This clonotype was counted between two and nine times. The gene calls are TRBV6-1 and TRBJ1-2; 11 bases agree with TRBD1. This CDR3 comprises 11 residues. Per the germline V gene, CDR1 is MNHNS and CDR2 is SASEGT. The J segment lost 8 bases and the V segment lost 8 bases, leaving 1 base of the junction unmatched. CDR3 in DNA: TGTGCCAGCGGGACAGGGGGGGGCTACACCTTC. Its protein is CASGTGGGYTF.

This clonotype showed up just a few times. This sequence joins TRBV5-8 and TRBJ1-5; 9 bases are shared with TRBD1. This CDR3 is built from 11 residues. The J segment lost 9 bases and the V segment lost 7 bases, leaving 2 bases of the junction unmatched. The germline CDR1 and CDR2 sequences are SGHTS and YDEGEE. CDR3: CASGTGRPQHF. The CDR3 DNA is TGTGCCAGCGGGACAGGGAGGCCCCAGCATTTT.

This clonotype was detected only a few times. This sequence joins TRBV7-3 and TRBJ2-1; TRBD2 aligns across 9 bases. Germline CDR1 is SGHTA and CDR2 is FQGTGA. CDR3 length: 15 residues. The junction had 9 bases not matched to a gene; V was cut back by 4 bases and J by 8 bases. CDR3 DNA: TGTGCCAGCAGCTCGTTAGCGGGGGACAAATATGAGCAGTTCTTC. It specifies CASSSLAGDKYEQFF.

This clonotype was detected ten times or more. The genes are TRBV7-2 and TRBJ2-2, with a possible D match to TRBD2 (6 bases). V lost 1 base, J lost 4 bases, and 13 bases lay in between. Germline V gives CDR1 SGHTA, CDR2 FQGNSA. The CDR3 contains 16 residues. The CDR3 region is CASSLGVGGSTGELFF. In nucleotides, the CDR3 is TGTGCCAGCAGCTTAGGGGTGGGGGGATCCACCGGGGAGCTGTTTTTT.

V is TRBV19 and J is TRBJ1-3; D unclear. CDR1 and CDR2 (germline): LNHDA, SQIVND (reference sequence). V lost 7 bases to trimming and J lost 2 bases, with 9 bases between them. The CDR3 is 13 amino acids. This chain's CDR3 is CASTPRPGNTIYF. CDR3 DNA sequence: TGTGCCAGTACCCCGAGGCCTGGAAACACCATATATTTT. The full variable domain, in which reference TRBV19 and TRBJ1-3 provide the parts outside the CDR3, is DGGITQSPKYLFRKEGQNVTLSCEQNLNHDAMYWYRQDPGQGLRLIYYSQIVNDFQKGDIAEGYSVSREKKESFPLTVTSAQKNPTAFYLCASTPRPGNTIYFGEGSWLTVV.